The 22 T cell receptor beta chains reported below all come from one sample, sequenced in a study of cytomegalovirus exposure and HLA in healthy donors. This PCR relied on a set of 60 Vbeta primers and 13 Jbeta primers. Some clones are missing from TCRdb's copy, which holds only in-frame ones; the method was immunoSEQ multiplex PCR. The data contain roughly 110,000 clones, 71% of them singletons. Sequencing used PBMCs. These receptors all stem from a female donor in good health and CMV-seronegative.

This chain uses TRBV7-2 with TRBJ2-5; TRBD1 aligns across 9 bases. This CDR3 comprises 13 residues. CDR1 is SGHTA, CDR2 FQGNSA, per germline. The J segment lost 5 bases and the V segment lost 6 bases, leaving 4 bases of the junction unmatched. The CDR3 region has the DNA TGTGCCAGCAGACAGGGGGCTGGCGAGACCCAGTACTTC. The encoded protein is CASRQGAGETQYF.

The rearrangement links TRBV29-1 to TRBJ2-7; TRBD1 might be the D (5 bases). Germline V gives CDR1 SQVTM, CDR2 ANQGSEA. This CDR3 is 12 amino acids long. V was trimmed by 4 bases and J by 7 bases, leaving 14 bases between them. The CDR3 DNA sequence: TGCAGCGTTGGAAAAGGGGTGAGGGAGCAGTACTTC. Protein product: CSVGKGVREQYF.

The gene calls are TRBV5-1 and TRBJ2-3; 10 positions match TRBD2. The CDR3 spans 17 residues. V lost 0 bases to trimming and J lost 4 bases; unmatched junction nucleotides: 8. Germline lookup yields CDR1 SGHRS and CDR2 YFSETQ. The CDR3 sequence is CASSLVASGSRSDTQYF. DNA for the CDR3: TGCGCCAGCAGCTTGGTAGCTAGCGGGAGTAGGTCAGATACGCAGTATTTT.

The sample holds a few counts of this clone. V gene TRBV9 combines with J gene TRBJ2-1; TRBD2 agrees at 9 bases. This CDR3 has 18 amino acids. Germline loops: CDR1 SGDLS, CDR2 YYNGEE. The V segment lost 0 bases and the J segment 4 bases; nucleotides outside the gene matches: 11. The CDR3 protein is CASSVGVAGAGLYNEQFF. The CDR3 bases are TGTGCCAGCAGCGTAGGCGTAGCGGGAGCTGGATTGTACAATGAGCAGTTCTTC. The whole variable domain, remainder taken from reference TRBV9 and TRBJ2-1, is DSGVTQTPKHLITATGQRVTLRCSPRSGDLSVYWYQQSLDQGLQFLIQYYNGEERAKGNILERFSAQQFPDLHSELNLSSLELGDSALYFCASSVGVAGAGLYNEQFFGPGTRLTVL.

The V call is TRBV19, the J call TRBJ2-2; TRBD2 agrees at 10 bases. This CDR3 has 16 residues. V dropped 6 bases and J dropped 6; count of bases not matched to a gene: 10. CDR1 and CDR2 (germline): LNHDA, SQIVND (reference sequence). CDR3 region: CASSLRLAGTPGELFF. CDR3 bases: TGTGCCAGTAGCCTCAGACTAGCGGGCACGCCCGGGGAGCTGTTTTTT.

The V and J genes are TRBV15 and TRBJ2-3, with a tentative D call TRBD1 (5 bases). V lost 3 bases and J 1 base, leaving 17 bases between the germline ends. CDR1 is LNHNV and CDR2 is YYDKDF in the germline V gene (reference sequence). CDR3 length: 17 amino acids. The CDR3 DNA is TGTGCCACCAGCAGCTACCAGGACACAGGACGCACAGATACGCAGTATTTT. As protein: CATSSYQDTGRTDTQYF.

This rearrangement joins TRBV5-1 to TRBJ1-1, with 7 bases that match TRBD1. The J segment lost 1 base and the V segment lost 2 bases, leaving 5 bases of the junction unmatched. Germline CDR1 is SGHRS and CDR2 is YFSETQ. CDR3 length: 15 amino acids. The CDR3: CASSFTGVENTEAFF. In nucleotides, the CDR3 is TGCGCCAGCAGCTTTACAGGGGTAGAGAACACTGAAGCTTTCTTT. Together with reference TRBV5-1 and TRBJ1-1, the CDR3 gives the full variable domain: KAGVTQTPRYLIKTRGQQVTLSCSPISGHRSVSWYQQTPGQGLQFLFEYFSETQRNKGNFPGRFSGRQFSNSRSEMNVSTLELGDSALYLCASSFTGVENTEAFFGQGTRLTVV.

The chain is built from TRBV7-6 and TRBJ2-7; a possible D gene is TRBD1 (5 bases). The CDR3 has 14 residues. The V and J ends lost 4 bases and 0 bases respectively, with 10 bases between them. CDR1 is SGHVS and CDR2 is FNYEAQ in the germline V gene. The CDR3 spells CASSSGHGSYEQYF. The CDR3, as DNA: TGTGCCAGCAGCTCCGGACACGGCTCCTACGAGCAGTACTTC. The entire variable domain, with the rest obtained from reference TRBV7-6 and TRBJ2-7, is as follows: GAGVSQSPRYKVTKRGQDVALRCDPISGHVSLYWYRQALGQGPEFLTYFNYEAQQDKSGLPNDRFSAERPEGSISTLTIQRTEQRDSAMYRCASSSGHGSYEQYFGPGTRLTVT.

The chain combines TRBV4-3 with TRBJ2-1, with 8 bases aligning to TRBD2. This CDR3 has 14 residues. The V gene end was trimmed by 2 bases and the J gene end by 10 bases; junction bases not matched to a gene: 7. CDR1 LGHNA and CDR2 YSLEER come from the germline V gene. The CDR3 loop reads CASSQLTSVGEQFF. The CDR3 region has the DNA TGCGCCAGCAGCCAATTGACTAGCGTTGGAGAGCAGTTCTTC.

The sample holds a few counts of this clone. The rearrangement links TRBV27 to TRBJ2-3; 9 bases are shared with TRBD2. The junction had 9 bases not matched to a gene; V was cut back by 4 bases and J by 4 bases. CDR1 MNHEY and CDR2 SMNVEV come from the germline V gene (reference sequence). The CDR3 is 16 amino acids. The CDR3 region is CASSSSKAGGADTQYF. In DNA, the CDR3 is TGTGCCAGCAGTTCCTCAAAGGCGGGAGGGGCAGATACGCAGTATTTT.

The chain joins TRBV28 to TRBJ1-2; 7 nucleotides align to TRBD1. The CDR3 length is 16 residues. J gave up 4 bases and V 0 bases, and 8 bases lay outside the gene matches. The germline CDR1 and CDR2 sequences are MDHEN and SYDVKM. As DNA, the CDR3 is TGTGCCAGCAGTTTATGGAGGGACAGCACAGGCTATGGCTACACCTTC. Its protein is CASSLWRDSTGYGYTF.

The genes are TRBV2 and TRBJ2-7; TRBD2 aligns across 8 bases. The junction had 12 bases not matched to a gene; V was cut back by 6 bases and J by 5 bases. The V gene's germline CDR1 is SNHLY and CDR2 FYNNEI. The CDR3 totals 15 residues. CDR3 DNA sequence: TGTGCCAGCAGAAAAAGCGCGGGGGGTCTAAACGAGCAGTACTTC. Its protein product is CASRKSAGGLNEQYF.

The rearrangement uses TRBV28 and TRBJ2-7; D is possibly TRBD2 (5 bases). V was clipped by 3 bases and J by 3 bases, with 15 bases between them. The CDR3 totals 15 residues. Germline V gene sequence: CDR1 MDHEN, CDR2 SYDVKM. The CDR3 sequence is CASSLPGGSDYEQYF. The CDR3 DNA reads TGTGCCAGCAGTTTGCCCGGAGGCTCTGACTACGAGCAGTACTTC.

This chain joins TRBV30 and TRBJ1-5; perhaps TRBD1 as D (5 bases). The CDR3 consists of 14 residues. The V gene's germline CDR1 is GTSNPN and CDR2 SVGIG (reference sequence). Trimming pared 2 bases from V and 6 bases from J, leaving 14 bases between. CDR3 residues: CAWSPKQASQPQHF. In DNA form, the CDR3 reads TGTGCCTGGAGTCCAAAACAGGCAAGTCAGCCCCAGCATTTT.

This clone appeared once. CDR3 bases: TGTGCCAGCAGTTCCGCCGGGCGGCGGGACCCCTCGGGGAATGAGCAGTTCTTC. This codes for CASSSAGRRDPSGNEQFF. V is TRBV28 and J is TRBJ2-1, with D possibly being TRBD2 (6 bases). V dropped 4 bases and J dropped 7 bases, with 26 bases sitting between them. Per the germline V gene, CDR1 is MDHEN and CDR2 is SYDVKM. This CDR3 has 18 amino acids.

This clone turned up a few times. The CDR3 sequence: CASSSIGGNQPQHF. The CDR3 nucleotides read TGTGCCAGCAGTTCGATCGGGGGGAATCAGCCCCAGCATTTT. The chain uses TRBV6-5 and TRBJ1-5; D is possibly TRBD1 (5 bases). Trimming stripped 4 bases from V and 4 bases from J, with 11 bases between. The CDR3 sequence is 14 residues long. CDR1 and CDR2 from the germline V gene are MNHEY and SVGAGI.

The CDR3 DNA follows: TGTGCCAGCAGCTTATATCAGTCCTACGAGCAGTACTTC. Encoded protein: CASSLYQSYEQYF. The rearrangement links TRBV7-3 to TRBJ2-7; D is unresolved. CDR3 length: 13 residues. Germline V gene lookup returns CDR1 SGHTA and CDR2 FQGTGA. V lost 2 bases, J lost 1 base, and 6 bases lay in between.

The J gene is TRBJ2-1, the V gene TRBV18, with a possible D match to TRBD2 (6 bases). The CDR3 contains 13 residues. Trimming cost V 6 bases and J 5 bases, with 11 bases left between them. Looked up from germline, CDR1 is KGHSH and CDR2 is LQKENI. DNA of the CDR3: TGTGCCAGCTCTCGGGAGATAAACAATGAGCAGTTCTTC. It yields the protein CASSREINNEQFF.

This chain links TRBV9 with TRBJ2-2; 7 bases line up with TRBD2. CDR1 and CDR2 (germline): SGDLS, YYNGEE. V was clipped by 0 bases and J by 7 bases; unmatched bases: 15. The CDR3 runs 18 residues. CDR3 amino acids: CASSVGASLAAGGGELFF. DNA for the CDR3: TGTGCCAGCAGCGTAGGGGCGAGTCTAGCGGCCGGGGGCGGGGAGCTGTTTTTT.

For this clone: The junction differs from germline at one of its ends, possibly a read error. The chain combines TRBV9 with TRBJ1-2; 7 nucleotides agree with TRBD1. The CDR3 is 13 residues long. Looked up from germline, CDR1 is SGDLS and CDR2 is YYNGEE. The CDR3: CASSVEGQTGLYF. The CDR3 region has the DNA TGTGCCAGCAGCGTAGAGGGGCAGACAGGGCTCTACTTC.

The CDR3 coding sequence is TGTGCCAGCAGTTTGGGAGGAAACTACGAGCAGTACTTC. It is translated as CASSLGGNYEQYF. This chain links TRBV27 with TRBJ2-7; D might be TRBD2 (6 bases). Germline V gene sequence: CDR1 MNHEY, CDR2 SMNVEV (reference sequence). The CDR3 has 13 amino acids. The V end lost 3 bases, the J end lost 3 bases, and 9 bases lay between the germline ends.

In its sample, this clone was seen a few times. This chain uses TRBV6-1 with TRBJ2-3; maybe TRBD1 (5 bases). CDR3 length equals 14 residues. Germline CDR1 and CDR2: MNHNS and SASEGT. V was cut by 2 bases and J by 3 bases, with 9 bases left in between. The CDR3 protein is CASSELGLTDTQYF. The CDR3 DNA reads TGTGCCAGCAGTGAACTGGGGCTTACAGATACGCAGTATTTT.